A selection of T cell receptor beta chains follows, all from one sample in a study of T cell responses to AZD1222 COVID-19 vaccine. Generated by immunoSEQ multiplex PCR, the TCRdb table keeps only in-frame clones and is missing some. This sample has approximately 120,000 clones, with around 89% found just once. Specimen: peripheral blood, collected on day 0 of AZD1222 vaccination. These receptors all stem from an adult in good health. The CDR3 runs from the conserved cysteine through the conserved F or W. Fields, in order: D gene, J gene, clone size, V gene, CDR3 DNA, CDR3 protein. A D gene is named only where the DNA matches it firmly. For some rows the clone size is stated as once, few or many, or as a class when expanded; others skip it.

>NA|TRBJ1-6|NA|TRBV6-5
TGTGCCAGCAATGGACAGCATTCACCCCTCCACTTT
CASNGQHSPLHF
>NA|TRBJ2-2|once|TRBV12-2
TGTGCAAGTCGCTGTAGGACAGGGGGTTACACCGGGGAGCTGTTTTTT
CASRCRTGGYTGELFF
>NA|TRBJ1-2|NA|TRBV3-1/TRBV3-2
TGTGCCAGCAGCCTTACGCCGCAGGACAACTATGGCTACACCTTC
CASSLTPQDNYGYTF
>TRBD1|TRBJ1-1|NA|TRBV5-6
TGTGCCAGCAGCTTCGGGACAGCGGAGAACACTGAAGCTTTCTTT
CASSFGTAENTEAFF
>TRBD2|TRBJ2-1|once|TRBV11-3
TGTGCCAGCAGCTTAGTGGGCGGGAGAGTGGAGGAGCAGTTCTTC
CASSLVGGRVEEQFF
>NA|TRBJ1-2|NA|TRBV28
TGTGCCAGCAGTTTAGGCCTTTATGGCTACACCTTC
CASSLGLYGYTF
>TRBD1|TRBJ1-2|NA|TRBV30
TGTGCCTGGAGCAGAATGACAGGGCCCCTCTCTAACTATGGCTACACCTTC
CAWSRMTGPLSNYGYTF
>NA|TRBJ2-7|NA|TRBV6-5
TGTGCCAGCGACAAGGGGATAGGAGAGCAGTACTTC
CASDKGIGEQYF
>NA|TRBJ1-2|NA|TRBV28
TGTGCCAGCAGTGTTCAGACAGGCTTTGCCTATGGCTACACCTTC
CASSVQTGFAYGYTF
>NA|TRBJ1-5|NA|TRBV28
TGTGCCAGCAAACTACCTCAACTTCGTCAGCCCCAGCATTTT
CASKLPQLRQPQHF
>NA|TRBJ2-7|NA|TRBV7-7
TGTGCTAGCAGCTTTCCGGGTTCCTCCTACGAGCAGTACTTC
CASSFPGSSYEQYF
>NA|TRBJ1-4|once|TRBV7-9
TGTGCCAGCAGCTTGGGGACACACGCTGAAAAACTGTTTTTT
CASSLGTHAEKLFF
>TRBD1|TRBJ1-2|NA|TRBV27
TGTGCCAGCAGGGGGACAGGGGGCGCATGGTATGGCTACACCTTC
CASRGTGGAWYGYTF
>TRBD1|TRBJ1-4|NA|TRBV19
TGTGCCAGTAGTAGGGGACAGGGTAATGAAAAACTGTTTTTT
CASSRGQGNEKLFF
>NA|TRBJ1-2|NA|TRBV10-1
TGCGCCAGCAGTGACGACAGTGCTGGCTACACCTTC
CASSDDSAGYTF
>NA|TRBJ1-6|NA|TRBV4-1
TGCGCCAGCAGCCAAATTCGGGACAAGCCGGACTTACCCCTCCACTTT
CASSQIRDKPDLPLHF
>TRBD2|TRBJ2-3|NA|TRBV27
TGTGCCAGCAGTTTATCCTTCCCAGCGGGAGGGGAAACAGATACGCAGTATTTT
CASSLSFPAGGETDTQYF